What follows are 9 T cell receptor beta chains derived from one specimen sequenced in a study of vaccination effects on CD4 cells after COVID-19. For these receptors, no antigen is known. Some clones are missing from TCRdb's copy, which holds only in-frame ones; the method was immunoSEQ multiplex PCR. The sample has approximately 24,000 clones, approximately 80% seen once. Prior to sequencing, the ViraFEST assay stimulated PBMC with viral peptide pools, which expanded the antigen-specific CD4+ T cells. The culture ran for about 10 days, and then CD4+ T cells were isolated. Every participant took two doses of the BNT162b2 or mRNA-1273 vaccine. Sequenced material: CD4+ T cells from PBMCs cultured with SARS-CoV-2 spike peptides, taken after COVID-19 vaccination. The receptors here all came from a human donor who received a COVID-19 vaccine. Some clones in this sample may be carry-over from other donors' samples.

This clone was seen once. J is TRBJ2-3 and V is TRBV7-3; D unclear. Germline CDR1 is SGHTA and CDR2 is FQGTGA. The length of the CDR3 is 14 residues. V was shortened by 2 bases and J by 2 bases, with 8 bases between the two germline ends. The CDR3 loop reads CASSLLGPTDTQYF. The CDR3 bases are TGTGCCAGCAGCTTACTAGGGCCCACAGATACGCAGTATTTT.

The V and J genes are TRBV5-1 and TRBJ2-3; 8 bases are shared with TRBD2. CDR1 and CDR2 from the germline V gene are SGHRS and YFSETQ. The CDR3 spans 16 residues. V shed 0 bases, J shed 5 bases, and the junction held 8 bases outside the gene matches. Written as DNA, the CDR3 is TGCGCCAGCAGCTTGGAAGGCCGGGGGGGCGTAGATACGCAGTATTTT. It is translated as CASSLEGRGGVDTQYF.

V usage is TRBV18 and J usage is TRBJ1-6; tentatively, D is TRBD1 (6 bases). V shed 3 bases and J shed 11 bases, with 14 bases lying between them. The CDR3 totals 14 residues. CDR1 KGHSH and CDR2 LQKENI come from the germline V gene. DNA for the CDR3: TGTGCCAGCTCACCTGAACAGGGTCTGACACCCCTCCACTTT. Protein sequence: CASSPEQGLTPLHF. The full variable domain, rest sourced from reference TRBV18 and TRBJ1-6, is NAGVMQNPRHLVRRRGQEARLRCSPMKGHSHVYWYRQLPEEGLKFMVYLQKENIIDESGMPKERFSAEFPKEGPSILRIQQVVRGDSAAYFCASSPEQGLTPLHFGNGTRLTVT.

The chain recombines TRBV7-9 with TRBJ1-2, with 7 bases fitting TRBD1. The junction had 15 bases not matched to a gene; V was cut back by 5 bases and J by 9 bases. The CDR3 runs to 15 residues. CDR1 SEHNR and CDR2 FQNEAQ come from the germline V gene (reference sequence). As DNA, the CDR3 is TGTGCCAGCAGCATCCGAGGACAGGCGGGCGAGAGCTACACCTTC. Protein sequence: CASSIRGQAGESYTF.

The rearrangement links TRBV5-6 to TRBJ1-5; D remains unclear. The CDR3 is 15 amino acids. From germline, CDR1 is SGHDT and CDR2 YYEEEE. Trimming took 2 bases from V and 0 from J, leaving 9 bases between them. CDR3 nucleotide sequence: TGTGCCAGCAGCTTAAATTCCTATAGCAATCAGCCCCAGCATTTT. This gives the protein CASSLNSYSNQPQHF.

CDR3 bases: TGCGCCAGCAACCTGGGGGACGTGGGAGATACGCAGTATTTT. It specifies CASNLGDVGDTQYF. This chain uses TRBV5-1 with TRBJ2-3; D could derive from TRBD1 or TRBD2 (5 bases each). CDR1 SGHRS and CDR2 YFSETQ come from the germline V gene. V shed 6 bases and J shed 5 bases, with 16 bases lying between them. The CDR3 spans 14 residues.

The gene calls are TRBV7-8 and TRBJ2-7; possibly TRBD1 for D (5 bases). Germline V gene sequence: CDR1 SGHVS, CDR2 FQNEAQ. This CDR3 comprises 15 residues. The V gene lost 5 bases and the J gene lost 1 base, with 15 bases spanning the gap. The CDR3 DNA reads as TGTGCCAGCAGCCTGACAGCCGTCGGGTCCTACGAGCAGTACGTC. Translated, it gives CASSLTAVGSYEQYV.

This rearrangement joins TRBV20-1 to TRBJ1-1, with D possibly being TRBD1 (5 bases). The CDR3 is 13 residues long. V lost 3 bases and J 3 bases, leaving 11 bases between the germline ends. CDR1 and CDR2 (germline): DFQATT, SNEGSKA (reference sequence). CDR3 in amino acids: CSASRIGDTEAFF. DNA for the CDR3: TGCAGTGCTAGTAGAATAGGGGACACTGAAGCTTTCTTT.

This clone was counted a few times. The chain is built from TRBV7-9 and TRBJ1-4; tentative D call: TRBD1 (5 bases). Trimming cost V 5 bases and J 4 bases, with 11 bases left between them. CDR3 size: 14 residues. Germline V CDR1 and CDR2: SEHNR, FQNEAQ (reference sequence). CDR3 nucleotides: TGTGCCAGCAGCCCTCGAAGGGGTAATGAAAAACTGTTTTTT. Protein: CASSPRRGNEKLFF. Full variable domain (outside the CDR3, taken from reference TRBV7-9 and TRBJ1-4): DTGVSQNPRHKITKRGQNVTFRCDPISEHNRLYWYRQTLGQGPEFLTYFQNEAQLEKSRLLSDRFSAERPKGSFSTLEIQRTEQGDSAMYLCASSPRRGNEKLFFGSGTQLSVL.